This is a list of T cell receptor beta chains from one sample in a study of long-term antiretroviral therapy in people with HIV. Repertoires were generated with immunoSEQ multiplex PCR, while TCRdb's copy carries only in-frame clones and drops some. The data show tens of thousands of clones, 97% seen once. The sample here was unsorted PBMCs, taken 6.9 years after starting antiretroviral therapy. The receptors stem from a man aged 25-40 years with HIV. Each CDR3 is given with its conserved first and last residue. The order of the fields is CDR3 protein, CDR3 DNA, D gene, J gene, clone size, CDR3 length, V gene. D genes are given only for firm matches. Not every row has a clone size; where given, it reads once, few, many or a size class.

CDR3: CASSLRSGPVSGNTIYF; DNA: TGCGCCAGCAGCTTGAGGTCAGGGCCTGTCTCTGGAAACACCATATATTTT; D: NA; J: TRBJ1-3; size: NA; length: 17; V: TRBV5-1
CDR3: CASRNTGGSETQYF; DNA: TGTGCCAGCAGGAACACAGGGGGCAGTGAGACCCAGTACTTC; D: TRBD1; J: TRBJ2-5; size: NA; length: 14; V: TRBV6-1
CDR3: CASSLIRRNQPQHF; DNA: TGTGCCAGCAGCTTAATCCGCCGCAATCAGCCCCAGCATTTT; D: NA; J: TRBJ1-5; size: NA; length: 14; V: TRBV5-6
CDR3: CASSAHREELFF; DNA: TGTGCCAGCAGTGCCCACAGGGAGGAGCTGTTTTTT; D: NA; J: TRBJ2-2; size: NA; length: 12; V: TRBV27
CDR3: CASSVHLAEKLFF; DNA: TGTGCCAGCAGTGTGCACCTAGCCGAAAAACTGTTTTTT; D: NA; J: TRBJ1-4; size: once; length: 13; V: TRBV2
CDR3: CASSQIPVRVQPQHF; DNA: TGCGCCAGCAGCCAAATCCCGGTTAGGGTTCAGCCCCAGCATTTT; D: NA; J: TRBJ1-5; size: NA; length: 15; V: TRBV4-3
CDR3: CASSFSESYEQYF; DNA: TGCGCCAGCAGCTTCTCGGAATCCTACGAGCAGTACTTC; D: NA; J: TRBJ2-7; size: NA; length: 13; V: TRBV5-1
CDR3: CAISLRQEWDEQYF; DNA: TGTGCCATCAGTCTCCGACAGGAGTGGGACGAGCAGTACTTC; D: NA; J: TRBJ2-7; size: once; length: 14; V: TRBV10-3
CDR3: CASSLAMGSAQHF; DNA: TGTGCCAGCAGCTTAGCAATGGGTTCAGCCCAGCATTTT; D: NA; J: TRBJ1-5; size: NA; length: 13; V: TRBV11-2
CDR3: CASGRSGQGGYTF; DNA: TGCGCCAGCGGCCGATCGGGACAGGGGGGCTACACCTTC; D: TRBD1; J: TRBJ1-2; size: NA; length: 13; V: TRBV10-2
CDR3: CASSSAPGETYEQYF; DNA: TGTGCCAGCAGCTCCGCCCCTGGAGAGACCTACGAGCAGTACTTC; D: NA; J: TRBJ2-7; size: NA; length: 15; V: TRBV7-3
CDR3: CASSLQGMPYEQYF; DNA: TGTGCCAGCAGTTTACAGGGAATGCCCTACGAGCAGTACTTC; D: NA; J: TRBJ2-7; size: NA; length: 14; V: TRBV28
CDR3: CASSVSVGKRETQYF; DNA: TGTGCCAGCAGCGTATCGGTCGGCAAGAGGGAGACCCAGTACTTC; D: NA; J: TRBJ2-5; size: NA; length: 15; V: TRBV9
CDR3: CASSYQRGAEAFF; DNA: TGTGCCAGCAGTTATCAGAGGGGCGCTGAAGCTTTCTTT; D: NA; J: TRBJ1-1; size: NA; length: 13; V: TRBV6-6
CDR3: CASSKLVNEPYEQYF; DNA: TGTGCCAGCAGCAAACTAGTGAACGAACCCTACGAGCAGTACTTC; D: NA; J: TRBJ2-7; size: NA; length: 15; V: TRBV6-1
CDR3: CASSLRTGTSGRHEQFF; DNA: TGTGCCAGCAGCTTAAGAACCGGGACTAGCGGGAGACATGAGCAGTTCTTC; D: TRBD2; J: TRBJ2-1; size: once; length: 17; V: TRBV5-4
CDR3: CASSEGMNTEAFF; DNA: TGTGCCAGCTCAGAAGGAATGAACACTGAAGCTTTCTTT; D: NA; J: TRBJ1-1; size: NA; length: 13; V: TRBV18
CDR3: CASSQDWQGLGGYTF; DNA: TGTGCCAGCAGCCAAGATTGGCAGGGCTTAGGAGGCTACACCTTC; D: NA; J: TRBJ1-2; size: NA; length: 15; V: TRBV4-2
CDR3: CASSSISAVATDEQFF; DNA: TGTGCCAGCAGCTCGATCAGCGCGGTGGCTACCGATGAGCAGTTCTTC; D: NA; J: TRBJ2-1; size: NA; length: 16; V: TRBV11-2
CDR3: CASGQQGLETQYF; DNA: TGTGCCAGCGGACAACAGGGGTTGGAGACCCAGTACTTC; D: TRBD1; J: TRBJ2-5; size: NA; length: 13; V: TRBV7-6
CDR3: CASSFPRAGVPTDTQYF; DNA: TGTGCCAGCAGCTTCCCTCGAGCTGGAGTCCCCACAGATACGCAGTATTTT; D: NA; J: TRBJ2-3; size: NA; length: 17; V: TRBV7-6
CDR3: CAISGGAGEQFF; DNA: TGTGCCATCAGCGGGGGGGCCGGGGAGCAGTTCTTC; D: TRBD2; J: TRBJ2-1; size: NA; length: 12; V: TRBV10-3
CDR3: CSTTPPHDYGYTF; DNA: TGCAGCACTACCCCCCCGCACGACTATGGCTACACCTTC; D: NA; J: TRBJ1-2; size: NA; length: 13; V: TRBV29-1
CDR3: CASSQAFGGYTF; DNA: TGTGCCAGCAGCCAAGCTTTCGGGGGCTACACCTTC; D: NA; J: TRBJ1-2; size: few; length: 12; V: TRBV14